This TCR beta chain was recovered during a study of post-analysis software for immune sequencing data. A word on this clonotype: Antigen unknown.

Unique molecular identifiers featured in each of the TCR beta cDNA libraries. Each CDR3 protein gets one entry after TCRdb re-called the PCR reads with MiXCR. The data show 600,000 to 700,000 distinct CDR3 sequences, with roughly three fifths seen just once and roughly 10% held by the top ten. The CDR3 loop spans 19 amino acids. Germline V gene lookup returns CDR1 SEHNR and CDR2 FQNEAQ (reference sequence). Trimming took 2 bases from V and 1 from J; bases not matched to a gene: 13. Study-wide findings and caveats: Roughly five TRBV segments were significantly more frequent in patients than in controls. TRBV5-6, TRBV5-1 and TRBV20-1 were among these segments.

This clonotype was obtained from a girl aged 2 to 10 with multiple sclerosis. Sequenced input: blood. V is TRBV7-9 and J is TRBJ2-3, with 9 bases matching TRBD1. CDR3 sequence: CASSLLSGTGRGRTDTQYF. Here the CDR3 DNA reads TGTGCCAGCAGCTTATTGAGCGGGACAGGGAGGGGCCGCACAGATACGCAGTATTTT.